These T cell receptor beta chains were read from a single sample in a study of T cell clonotyping in hematopoietic cell transplantation. Sequenced by immunoSEQ multiplex PCR; TCRdb stores in-frame clones only, minus some. This table has about 80,000 clones, 90% to 97% appearing once. The material was peripheral blood mononuclear cells, obtained before stem cell transplant. All receptors come from a woman aged 45-59 years with acute myeloid leukemia. Some clones in this sample may be carry-over from other donors' samples. Both conserved end residues are part of each CDR3. D genes are given only for firm matches. Clone size is not always given. Where it is, it says once, few, many or a class for expanded clones.

>TRBV2|.|.|TRBJ1-2
CASSEWRSYGYTF
TGTGCCAGCAGTGAATGGAGAAGCTATGGCTACACCTTC
>TRBV5-8|.|once|TRBJ2-7
CASSYPGTYEQYF
TGTGCCAGCAGCTATCCCGGGACCTACGAGCAGTACTTC
>TRBV5-1|.|.|TRBJ1-5
CASSLDGHFNQPQHF
TGCGCCAGCAGCTTGGACGGACACTTCAATCAGCCCCAGCATTTT
>TRBV6-5|TRBD1|.|TRBJ2-3
CASSYQDRVSDTQYF
TGTGCCAGCAGTTACCAGGACAGGGTTTCAGATACGCAGTATTTT
>TRBV27|.|.|TRBJ1-5
CASSLWDQGPQHF
TGTGCCAGCAGTTTATGGGATCAAGGGCCCCAGCATTTT
>TRBV9|.|.|TRBJ2-5
CASSVGSQRETQYF
TGTGCCAGCAGCGTAGGTTCCCAGAGAGAGACCCAGTACTTC
>TRBV2|.|.|TRBJ2-1
CASSPRRTHEQFF
TGTGCCAGCAGCCCCCGGAGGACCCATGAGCAGTTCTTC
>TRBV27|.|.|TRBJ1-2
CASTPGRTGVVAYGYTF
TGTGCCAGCACCCCAGGTAGGACGGGGGTAGTGGCCTATGGCTACACCTTC
>TRBV7-3|.|once|TRBJ2-3
CASSLQDLSAQYF
TGTGCCAGCAGCTTACAGGACCTTTCCGCGCAGTATTTT
>TRBV30|.|.|TRBJ1-1
CAWSVQGEAFF
TGTGCCTGGAGTGTACAGGGTGAAGCTTTCTTT
>TRBV11-1|.|.|TRBJ2-7
CASSLASQYEQYF
TGTGCCAGCAGCTTAGCGAGTCAGTACGAGCAGTACTTC
>TRBV18|TRBD2|.|TRBJ2-5
CASSIGLAETQYF
TGTGCCAGCTCGATAGGACTAGCGGAGACCCAGTACTTC
>TRBV5-1|.|.|TRBJ2-5
CASSIAGAGQQETQYF
TGCGCCAGCAGCATAGCTGGCGCTGGACAGCAAGAGACCCAGTACTTC
>TRBV5-6|.|.|TRBJ2-2
CASSLSGRAFGELFF
TGTGCCAGCAGCTTGTCTGGCAGGGCCTTCGGGGAGCTGTTTTTT
>TRBV7-2|.|.|TRBJ1-4
CASSLAGDREKLFF
TGTGCCAGCAGCTTAGCAGGGGATAGGGAAAAACTGTTTTTT
>TRBV30|TRBD1|.|TRBJ1-1
CAWSGQGANTEAFF
TGTGCCTGGAGTGGCCAGGGGGCGAACACTGAAGCTTTCTTT
>TRBV14|TRBD2|.|TRBJ2-2
CASSRHTGLAGNTGELFF
TGTGCCAGCAGCCGCCACACAGGACTAGCGGGGAACACCGGGGAGCTGTTTTTT
>TRBV11-3|TRBD1|.|TRBJ1-1
CASSRETGSDTEAFF
TGTGCCAGCAGCCGAGAGACAGGGTCGGACACTGAAGCTTTCTTT
>TRBV5-1|TRBD1|.|TRBJ1-2
CASSLATGGGDGYTF
TGCGCCAGCAGCTTGGCTACAGGGGGTGGTGATGGCTACACCTTC
>TRBV11-2|.|.|TRBJ2-5
CASSFGFHTTETQYF
TGTGCCAGCAGCTTCGGGTTCCACACAACGGAGACCCAGTACTTC